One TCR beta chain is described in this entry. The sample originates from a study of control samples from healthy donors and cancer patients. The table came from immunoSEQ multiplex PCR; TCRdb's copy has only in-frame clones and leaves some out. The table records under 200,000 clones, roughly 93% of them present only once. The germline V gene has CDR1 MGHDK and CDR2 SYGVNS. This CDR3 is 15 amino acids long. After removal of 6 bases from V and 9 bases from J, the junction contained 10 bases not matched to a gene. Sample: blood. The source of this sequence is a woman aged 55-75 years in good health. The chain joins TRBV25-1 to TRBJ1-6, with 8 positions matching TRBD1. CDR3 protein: CASSVPGGKGSPLHF. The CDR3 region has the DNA TGTGCCAGCAGCGTCCCAGGGGGCAAGGGTTCACCCCTCCACTTT.